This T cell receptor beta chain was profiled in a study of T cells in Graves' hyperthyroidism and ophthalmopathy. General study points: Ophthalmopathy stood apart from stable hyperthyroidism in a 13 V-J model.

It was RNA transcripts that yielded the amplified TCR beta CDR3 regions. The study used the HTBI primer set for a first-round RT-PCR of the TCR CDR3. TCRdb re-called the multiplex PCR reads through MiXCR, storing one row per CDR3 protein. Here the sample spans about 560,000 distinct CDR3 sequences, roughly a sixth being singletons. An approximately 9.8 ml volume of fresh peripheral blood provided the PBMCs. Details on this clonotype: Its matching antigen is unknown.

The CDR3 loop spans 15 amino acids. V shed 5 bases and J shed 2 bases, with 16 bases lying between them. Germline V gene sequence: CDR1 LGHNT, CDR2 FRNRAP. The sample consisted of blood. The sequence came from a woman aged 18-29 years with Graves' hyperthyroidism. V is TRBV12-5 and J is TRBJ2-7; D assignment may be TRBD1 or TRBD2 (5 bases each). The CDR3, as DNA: TGTGCTAGTGGTCCCGAGGGGCTCCCCACCTACGAGCAGTACTTC. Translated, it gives CASGPEGLPTYEQYF.